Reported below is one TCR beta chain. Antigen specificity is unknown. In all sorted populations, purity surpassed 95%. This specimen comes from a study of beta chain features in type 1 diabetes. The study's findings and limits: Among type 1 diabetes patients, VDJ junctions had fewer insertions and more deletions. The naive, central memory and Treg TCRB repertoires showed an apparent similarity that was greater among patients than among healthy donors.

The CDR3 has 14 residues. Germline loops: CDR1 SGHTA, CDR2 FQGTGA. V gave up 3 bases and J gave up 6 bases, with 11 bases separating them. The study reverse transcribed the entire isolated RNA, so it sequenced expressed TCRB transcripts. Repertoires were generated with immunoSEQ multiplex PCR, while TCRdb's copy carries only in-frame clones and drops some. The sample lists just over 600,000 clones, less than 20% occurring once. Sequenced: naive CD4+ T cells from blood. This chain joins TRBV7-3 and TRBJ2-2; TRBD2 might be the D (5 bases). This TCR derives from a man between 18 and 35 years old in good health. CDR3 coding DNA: TGTGCCAGCAGCTTCGACCGAGGGTCCGGGGAGCTGTTTTTT. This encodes CASSFDRGSGELFF.